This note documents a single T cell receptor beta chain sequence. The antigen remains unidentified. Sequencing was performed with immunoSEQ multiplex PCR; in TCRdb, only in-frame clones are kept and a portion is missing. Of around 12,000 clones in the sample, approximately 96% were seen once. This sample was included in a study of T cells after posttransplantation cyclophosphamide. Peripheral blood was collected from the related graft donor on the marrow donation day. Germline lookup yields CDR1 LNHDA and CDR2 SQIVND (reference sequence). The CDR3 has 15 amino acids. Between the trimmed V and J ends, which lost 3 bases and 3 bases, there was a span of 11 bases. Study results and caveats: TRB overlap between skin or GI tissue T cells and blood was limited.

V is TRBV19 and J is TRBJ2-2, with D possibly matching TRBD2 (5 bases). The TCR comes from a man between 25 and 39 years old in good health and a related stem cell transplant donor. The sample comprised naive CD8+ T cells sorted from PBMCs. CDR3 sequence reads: CASSIFTGDTGELFF. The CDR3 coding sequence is TGTGCCAGTAGTATTTTCACCGGGGACACCGGGGAGCTGTTTTTT.